The 8 T cell receptor beta chains listed next were all sequenced from one sample in a study of T cell repertoires in cytomegalovirus infection. TCRdb reprocessed the reads via MiXCR and lists one record per CDR3 protein. The table records 600,000 to 800,000 distinct CDR3 sequences, less than 25% of them present only once. Sequenced sample: CD8+ T cells from PBMCs. These receptors originate from a human donor in good health (CMV status not recorded). Some clones in this sample may be carry-over from other donors' samples.

There are many counts of this clonotype. The rearrangement uses TRBV7-2 and TRBJ1-1, with D uncertain. The CDR3 covers 15 residues. V gave up 4 bases and J gave up 1 base, with 13 bases separating them. CDR1 is SGHTA and CDR2 is FQGNSA in the germline V gene. DNA for the CDR3: TGTGCCAGCAGCTCTAGCCAGGCCCCGAACACTGAAGCTTTCTTT. This translates into CASSSSQAPNTEAFF.

This clonotype was observed a few times. The chain couples TRBV24-1 to TRBJ2-1; D gene unclear. Trimming removed 4 bases from V and 8 bases from J, with 11 bases in between. Germline V lookup: CDR1 KGHDR, CDR2 SFDVKD. CDR3 length equals 13 residues. CDR3 region: CATSEHVPDEQFF. DNA for the CDR3: TGTGCCACCAGTGAGCATGTTCCGGATGAGCAGTTCTTC.

The rearrangement joins TRBV12-3 or TRBV12-4 to TRBJ2-7, with D perhaps TRBD2 (8 bases). The CDR3 sequence is 18 residues long. V was trimmed by 5 bases and J by 3 bases, leaving 26 bases between them. CDR3 protein: CASSTSWGLVDRLYEQYF. The CDR3 region has the DNA TGTGCCAGCAGTACCAGCTGGGGACTAGTGGACAGGCTCTACGAGCAGTACTTC.

There are a few counts of this clonotype. The J gene is TRBJ2-1, the V gene TRBV11-1; D not certain. Deletions cut 2 bases from V and 4 bases from J, with 12 bases between. The CDR3 runs 15 residues. CDR1 and CDR2 (germline): SGHAT, FQDESV (reference sequence). The CDR3 loop is CASSLLEGLYNEQFF. In nucleotides, the CDR3 is TGTGCCAGCAGCTTACTTGAAGGCCTTTACAATGAGCAGTTCTTC. The full variable domain, rest sourced from reference TRBV11-1 and TRBJ2-1, is EAEVAQSPRYKITEKSQAVAFWCDPISGHATLYWYRQILGQGPELLVQFQDESVVDDSQLPKDRFSAERLKGVDSTLKIQPAELGDSAMYLCASSLLEGLYNEQFFGPGTRLTVL.

This clonotype was detected ten times or more. The rearrangement links TRBV5-1 to TRBJ1-5; 7 bases are a match to TRBD1. With 4 bases clipped from V and 4 bases from J, the junction kept 8 bases outside the gene matches. CDR1 is SGHRS and CDR2 is YFSETQ in the germline V gene. This CDR3 comprises 15 residues. CDR3 in amino acids: CASSATGTENQPQHF. The CDR3 bases are TGCGCCAGCAGCGCCACCGGGACAGAGAATCAGCCCCAGCATTTT.

This clonotype came up a few times. This sequence joins TRBV4-2 and TRBJ1-2; D is undetermined. Germline loops: CDR1 LGHNA, CDR2 YNFKEQ. This CDR3 region has 17 residues. V was pared by 4 bases and J by 2 bases, with 20 bases between. CDR3 in DNA: TGTGCCAGCAGCCCCTCAGGACGCCGCGGGCCAAACTATGGCTACACCTTC. Residues: CASSPSGRRGPNYGYTF.

This clonotype was seen a handful of times. The chain combines TRBV11-3 with TRBJ2-5, with 9 bases identical to TRBD2. CDR1 is SGHNT, CDR2 YENEEA, per germline. V lost 1 base and J lost 4; bases outside the gene matches: 7. The CDR3 covers 16 residues. Written as DNA, the CDR3 is TGTGCCAGCAGCTTAGGTCCTAGCGGGGAAGGAGAGACCCAGTACTTC. Translated: CASSLGPSGEGETQYF.

CDR3 nucleotides: TGTGCCAGCAGCCCGGACGACAGGGAATTTCAGCCCCAGCATTTT. Protein product: CASSPDDREFQPQHF. The chain couples TRBV9 to TRBJ1-5, with 7 bases aligning to TRBD1. The CDR3 consists of 15 residues. From germline, CDR1 is SGDLS and CDR2 YYNGEE. Unmatched junction bases numbered 10, after V lost 4 bases and J lost 6 bases.